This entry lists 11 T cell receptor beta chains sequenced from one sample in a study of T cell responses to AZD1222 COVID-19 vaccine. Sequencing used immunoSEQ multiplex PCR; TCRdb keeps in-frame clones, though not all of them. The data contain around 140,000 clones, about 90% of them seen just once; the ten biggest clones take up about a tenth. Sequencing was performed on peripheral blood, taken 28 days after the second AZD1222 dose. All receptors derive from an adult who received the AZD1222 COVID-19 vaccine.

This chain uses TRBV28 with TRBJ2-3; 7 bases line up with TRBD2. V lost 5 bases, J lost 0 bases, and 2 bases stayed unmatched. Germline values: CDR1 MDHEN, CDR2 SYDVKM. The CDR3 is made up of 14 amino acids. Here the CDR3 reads CASSRRESTDTQYF. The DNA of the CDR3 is TGTGCCAGCAGTCGGCGGGAGAGCACAGATACGCAGTATTTT.

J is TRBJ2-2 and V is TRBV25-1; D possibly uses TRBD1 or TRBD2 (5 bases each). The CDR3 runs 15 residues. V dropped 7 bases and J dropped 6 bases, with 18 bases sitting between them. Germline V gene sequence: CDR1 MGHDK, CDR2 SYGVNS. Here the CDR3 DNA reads TGTGCCAGCAAAGGGACCCTAGGCCCTCCCGGGGAGCTGTTTTTT. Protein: CASKGTLGPPGELFF.

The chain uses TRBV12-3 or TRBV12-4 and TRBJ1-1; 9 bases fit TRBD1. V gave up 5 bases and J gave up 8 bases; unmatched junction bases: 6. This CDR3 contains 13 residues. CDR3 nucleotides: TGTGCCAGCAGTCAAGGGGACAGGGCCGAAGCTTTCTTT. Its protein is CASSQGDRAEAFF.

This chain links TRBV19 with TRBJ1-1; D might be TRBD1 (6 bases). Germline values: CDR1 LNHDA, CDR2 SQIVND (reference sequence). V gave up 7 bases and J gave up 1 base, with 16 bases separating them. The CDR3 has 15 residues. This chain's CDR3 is CASKDSDGGNTEAFF. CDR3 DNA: TGTGCCAGTAAGGACAGCGATGGGGGGAACACTGAAGCTTTCTTT.

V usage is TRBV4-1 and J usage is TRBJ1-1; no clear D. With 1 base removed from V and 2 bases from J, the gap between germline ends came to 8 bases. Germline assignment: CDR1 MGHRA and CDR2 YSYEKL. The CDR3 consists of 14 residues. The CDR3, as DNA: TGCGCCAGCAGCCAAGGGGCCAGCAACACTGAAGCTTTCTTT. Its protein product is CASSQGASNTEAFF.

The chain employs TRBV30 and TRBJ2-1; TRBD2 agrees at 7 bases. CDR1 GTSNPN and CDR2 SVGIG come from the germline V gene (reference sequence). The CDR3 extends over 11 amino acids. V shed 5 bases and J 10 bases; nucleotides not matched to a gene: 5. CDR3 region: CAWRDYLEQFF. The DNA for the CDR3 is TGTGCCTGGCGGGACTACTTAGAGCAGTTCTTC.

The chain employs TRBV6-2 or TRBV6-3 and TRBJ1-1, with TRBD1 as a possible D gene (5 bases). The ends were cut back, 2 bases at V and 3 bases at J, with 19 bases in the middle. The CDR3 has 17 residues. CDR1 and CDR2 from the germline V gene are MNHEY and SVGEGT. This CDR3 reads CASSYGADYSWDTEAFF. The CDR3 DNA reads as TGTGCCAGCAGTTACGGGGCTGACTACTCTTGGGACACTGAAGCTTTCTTT.

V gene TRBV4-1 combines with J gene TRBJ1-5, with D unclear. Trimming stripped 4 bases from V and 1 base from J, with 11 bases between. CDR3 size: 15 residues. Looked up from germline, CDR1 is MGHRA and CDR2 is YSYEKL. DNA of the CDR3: TGCGCCAGCAGCCCAGTTGGGAGAAGCAATCAGCCCCAGCATTTT. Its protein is CASSPVGRSNQPQHF.

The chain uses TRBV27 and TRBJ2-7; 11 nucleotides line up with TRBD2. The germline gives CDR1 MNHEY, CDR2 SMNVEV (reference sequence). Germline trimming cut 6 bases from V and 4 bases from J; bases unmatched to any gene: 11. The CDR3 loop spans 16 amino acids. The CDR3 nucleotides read TGTGCCAGCAGACCTCACGGGACTAGCGGTAGATACGAGCAGTACTTC. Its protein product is CASRPHGTSGRYEQYF.

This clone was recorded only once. In nucleotides, the CDR3 is TGTGCCAGCAAAGGCTCTGGAAACACCATATATTTT. This codes for CASKGSGNTIYF. The genes are TRBV7-3 and TRBJ1-3; D is ambiguous. The CDR3 is made up of 12 amino acids. Germline V gene lookup returns CDR1 SGHTA and CDR2 FQGTGA. Deletions cut 7 bases from V and 0 bases from J, with 4 bases between.

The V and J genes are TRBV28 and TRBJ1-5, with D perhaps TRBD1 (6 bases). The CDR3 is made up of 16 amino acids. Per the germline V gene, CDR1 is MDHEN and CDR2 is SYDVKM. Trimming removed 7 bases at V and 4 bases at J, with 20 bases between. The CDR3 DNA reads TGTGCCAGCATATCTGCCCAGGACAGACATAATCAGCCCCAGCATTTT. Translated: CASISAQDRHNQPQHF.